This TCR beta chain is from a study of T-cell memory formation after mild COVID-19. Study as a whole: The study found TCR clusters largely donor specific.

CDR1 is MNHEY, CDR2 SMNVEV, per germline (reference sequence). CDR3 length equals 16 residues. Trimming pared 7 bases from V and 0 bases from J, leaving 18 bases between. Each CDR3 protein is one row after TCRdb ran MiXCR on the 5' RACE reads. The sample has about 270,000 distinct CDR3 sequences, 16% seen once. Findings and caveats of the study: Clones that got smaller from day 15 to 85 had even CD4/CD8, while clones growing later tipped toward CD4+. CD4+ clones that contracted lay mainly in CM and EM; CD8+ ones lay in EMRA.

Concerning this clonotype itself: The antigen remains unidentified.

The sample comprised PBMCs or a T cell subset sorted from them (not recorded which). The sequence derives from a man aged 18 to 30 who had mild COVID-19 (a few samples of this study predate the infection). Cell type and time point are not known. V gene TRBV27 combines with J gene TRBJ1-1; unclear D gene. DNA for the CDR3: TGTGCCAGCAAACGGCAACCGCCTATCATGAACACTGAAGCTTTCTTT. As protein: CASKRQPPIMNTEAFF.